The 27 T cell receptor beta chains given below trace back to one sample, sequenced in a study of blood T cell repertoires in COVID-19. Clones were sequenced by immunoSEQ multiplex PCR, and TCRdb holds only the in-frame ones, with some missing. Of about 120,000 clones in the sample, roughly 89% were seen once. The sequenced sample was peripheral blood. These receptors were collected from a human donor with acute or convalescent COVID-19. The donor label of this sample is uncertain.

J is TRBJ2-5 and V is TRBV7-9; 8 nucleotides line up with TRBD2. J lost 5 bases, V lost 7 bases, and 12 bases had no gene match. The CDR3 loop spans 15 amino acids. Germline V gives CDR1 SEHNR, CDR2 FQNEAQ (reference sequence). Here the CDR3 DNA reads TGTGCCAGCATCATCACCGTCCCGGGAGGGGAGACCCAGTACTTC. It codes for CASIITVPGGETQYF.

As concerns this clone: One junction end does not reproduce the germline sequence, and a read error may be involved. This chain joins TRBV10-3 and TRBJ1-1; D is perhaps TRBD1 (5 bases). Germline values: CDR1 ENHRY, CDR2 SYGVKD. The CDR3 is 15 residues long. The CDR3 is CAISELGGMNTEAFF. The CDR3 DNA follows: TGTGCCATCAGCGAGTTGGGGGGAATGAACACTGAAGCTTTCTTT.

In this sample, this clone turned up a few times. The chain recombines TRBV6-5 with TRBJ2-2; maybe TRBD2 (6 bases). This CDR3 spans 13 amino acids. Trimming took off 5 bases at V and 5 bases at J, with 9 bases between the two ends. Germline V CDR1 and CDR2: MNHEY, SVGAGI. CDR3 amino acids: CASSTGGTGELFF. The CDR3 DNA follows: TGTGCCAGCAGTACCGGGGGAACCGGGGAGCTGTTTTTT.

The chain carries TRBV3-1 (or the pseudogene TRBV3-2) and TRBJ1-6, with TRBD1 matching 8 bases. Germline V gene data show CDR1 as LGHDT and CDR2 as YNNKEL (reference sequence). This CDR3 is 15 amino acids long. V lost 5 bases, J lost 7 bases, and 7 bases stayed unmatched. The CDR3 loop reads CASSFQDRVNSPLHF. The CDR3, as DNA: TGTGCCAGCAGCTTCCAGGACAGGGTAAATTCACCCCTCCACTTT.

V gene TRBV19 combines with J gene TRBJ2-3; 11 nucleotides agree with TRBD1. J lost 6 bases, V lost 5 bases, and 4 bases had no gene match. Germline assignment: CDR1 LNHDA and CDR2 SQIVND (reference sequence). CDR3 length: 14 amino acids. The CDR3 is CASSARDRGDTQYF. Here the CDR3 DNA reads TGTGCCAGTAGTGCCCGGGACAGGGGGGATACGCAGTATTTT.

The chain carries TRBV28 and TRBJ2-7; a weak D match, TRBD1 (6 bases). V lost 5 bases and J 4 bases, leaving 21 bases between the germline ends. Germline values: CDR1 MDHEN, CDR2 SYDVKM. The CDR3 is made up of 16 amino acids. The DNA for the CDR3 is TGTGCCAGCAGTAATAACTTTGGGGGCCCCCGGTACGAGCAGTACTTC. Protein sequence: CASSNNFGGPRYEQYF. Based on the CDR3 plus reference TRBV28 and TRBJ2-7, the full variable domain is DVKVTQSSRYLVKRTGEKVFLECVQDMDHENMFWYRQDPGLGLRLIYFSYDVKMKEKGDIPEGYSVSREKKERFSLILESASTNQTSMYLCASSNNFGGPRYEQYFGPGTRLTVT.

V is TRBV6-5 and J is TRBJ1-1; D call uncertain. The CDR3 spans 15 residues. Germline V gives CDR1 MNHEY, CDR2 SVGAGI. Trimming stripped 0 bases from V and 5 bases from J, with 13 bases between. The CDR3: CASSYSMSVGTEAFF. CDR3 nucleotides: TGTGCCAGCAGTTACTCGATGTCCGTCGGGACTGAAGCTTTCTTT.

This chain links TRBV29-1 with TRBJ2-1; possible D gene TRBD1, 7 bases. Germline V gene data show CDR1 as SQVTM and CDR2 as ANQGSEA. Trimming took 6 bases from V and 9 from J, leaving 21 bases between them. CDR3 length: 14 residues. The CDR3 protein is CSVGLNAGQSEQFF. CDR3 nucleotides: TGCAGCGTGGGGCTAAACGCGGGACAGAGTGAGCAGTTCTTC.

The chain couples TRBV7-6 to TRBJ2-7; 7 bases match TRBD2. Germline V gene data show CDR1 as SGHVS and CDR2 as FNYEAQ. The J segment lost 2 bases and the V segment lost 1 base, leaving 2 bases of the junction unmatched. The CDR3 is 14 amino acids. CDR3 residues: CASSLGGSPYEQYF. DNA of the CDR3: TGTGCCAGCAGCTTAGGCGGGAGCCCCTACGAGCAGTACTTC.

The chain recombines TRBV7-3 with TRBJ2-1; 8 bases align to TRBD2. Per germline, CDR1 SGHTA and CDR2 FQGTGA. V was clipped by 3 bases and J by 7 bases; unmatched bases: 5. The length of the CDR3 is 14 residues. In DNA, the CDR3 is TGTGCCAGCAGCTTGGCGGGGGGATCAAATGAGCAGTTCTTC. Amino acid sequence: CASSLAGGSNEQFF.

V is TRBV5-6 and J is TRBJ1-5; TRBD1 agrees at 7 bases. With V trimmed by 5 bases and J by 4 bases, 15 bases remained unmatched. Germline-derived CDR1 and CDR2 are SGHDT and YYEEEE. The CDR3 spans 17 residues. The DNA for the CDR3 is TGTGCCAGCAGTCTGACAGGGAGGAAGGTCCTTAATCAGCCCCAGCATTTT. Residues: CASSLTGRKVLNQPQHF.

The rearrangement uses TRBV7-9 and TRBJ1-1; TRBD1 might be the D (6 bases). The CDR3 sequence is 14 residues long. Trimming left V 4 bases short and J 0 bases short, with 9 bases between. Germline V CDR1 and CDR2: SEHNR, FQNEAQ (reference sequence). CDR3 residues: CASSSTGMNTEAFF. The CDR3 bases are TGTGCCAGCAGCTCAACAGGGATGAACACTGAAGCTTTCTTT.

V usage is TRBV3-1 (or the pseudogene TRBV3-2) and J usage is TRBJ2-1, with 8 bases that match TRBD2. Germline V CDR1 and CDR2: LGHDT, YNNKEL (reference sequence). The CDR3 spans 17 residues. V shed 0 bases and J 0 bases; nucleotides not matched to a gene: 4. The DNA of the CDR3 is TGTGCCAGCAGCCAAGAGTCCGGACTAGCCTCCTACAATGAGCAGTTCTTC. Translation: CASSQESGLASYNEQFF.

The V and J genes are TRBV6-5 and TRBJ1-1, with D maybe TRBD1 (5 bases). CDR3 length: 15 residues. The germline V gene encodes CDR1 MNHEY and CDR2 SVGAGI. V was pared by 0 bases and J by 1 base, with 9 bases between. The DNA of the CDR3 is TGTGCCAGCAGTTACTCGCCGGGGGGGAACACTGAAGCTTTCTTT. Translated: CASSYSPGGNTEAFF.

The chain joins TRBV7-8 to TRBJ1-2; 8 bases agree with TRBD1. V lost 5 bases and J lost 8; bases outside the gene matches: 10. Per germline, CDR1 SGHVS and CDR2 FQNEAQ. This CDR3 has 14 residues. CDR3 protein: CASSHSSHRGGYTF. In DNA form, the CDR3 reads TGTGCCAGCAGCCACTCATCCCACAGGGGGGGCTACACCTTC.

Only one count was recorded for this clone. The rearrangement joins TRBV6-5 to TRBJ2-5, with D possibly being TRBD2 (6 bases). Germline CDR1 is MNHEY and CDR2 is SVGAGI. Deletions cut 2 bases from V and 1 base from J, with 11 bases between. The CDR3 extends over 15 amino acids. CDR3 loop: CASSYVGGTQETQYF. DNA for the CDR3: TGTGCCAGCAGTTACGTTGGCGGGACCCAAGAGACCCAGTACTTC.

The CDR3 is CASSFFTESYGYTF. CDR3 coding DNA: TGTGCCAGCAGCTTTTTTACAGAATCCTATGGCTACACCTTC. This chain uses TRBV5-4 with TRBJ1-2; D not resolved. Germline V CDR1 and CDR2: SGHNT, YYREEE (reference sequence). The CDR3 runs 14 residues. The V gene lost 2 bases and the J gene lost 4 bases, with 12 bases spanning the gap.

This clone has only one observation. The genes are TRBV7-9 and TRBJ2-1, with TRBD2 matching over 9 bases. V shed 3 bases, J shed 1 base, and the junction held 4 bases outside the gene matches. This CDR3 contains 16 residues. CDR1 is SEHNR and CDR2 is FQNEAQ in the germline V gene (reference sequence). CDR3: CASSFLAGESYNEQFF. The CDR3 nucleotides are TGTGCCAGCAGCTTCTTAGCGGGAGAATCCTACAATGAGCAGTTCTTC.

The V and J genes are TRBV19 and TRBJ2-2, with D uncertain. This CDR3 comprises 12 residues. CDR1 LNHDA and CDR2 SQIVND come from the germline V gene (reference sequence). Trimming took 2 bases from V and 7 from J, leaving 5 bases between them. CDR3 in DNA: TGTGCCAGTAGTATACTTAACGGGGAGCTGTTTTTT. This codes for CASSILNGELFF.

A few counts support this clone. The chain links TRBV7-9 to TRBJ2-5; TRBD2 aligns across 11 bases. Trimming took 5 bases from V and 2 from J; bases not matched to a gene: 7. Germline CDR1 reads SEHNR; CDR2 reads FQNEAQ (reference sequence). This CDR3 has 16 amino acids. DNA of the CDR3: TGTGCCAGCAGCCGTAGCGGGAGGGCCCTACAAGAGACCCAGTACTTC. Protein sequence: CASSRSGRALQETQYF.

The DNA of the CDR3 is TGTGCCAGCAGCCCCGTTGTAGGAGGCGAAAAACTGTTTTTT. This encodes CASSPVVGGEKLFF. The V and J genes are TRBV7-9 and TRBJ1-4; D unclear. This CDR3 contains 14 residues. Per the germline V gene, CDR1 is SEHNR and CDR2 is FQNEAQ (reference sequence). Trimming stripped 5 bases from V and 8 bases from J, with 15 bases between.

The V and J genes are TRBV5-1 and TRBJ2-7, with TRBD2 as a possible D gene (7 bases). Germline CDR1 is SGHRS and CDR2 is YFSETQ. The V end lost 0 bases, the J end lost 4 bases, and 14 bases lay between the germline ends. This CDR3 has 15 amino acids. CDR3 nucleotide sequence: TGCGCCAGCAGCTTGGAAGGGGGAGGGCCTTACGAGCAGTACTTC. Its protein product is CASSLEGGGPYEQYF. The entire variable domain, with the rest obtained from reference TRBV5-1 and TRBJ2-7, is as follows: KAGVTQTPRYLIKTRGQQVTLSCSPISGHRSVSWYQQTPGQGLQFLFEYFSETQRNKGNFPGRFSGRQFSNSRSEMNVSTLELGDSALYLCASSLEGGGPYEQYFGPGTRLTVT.

This rearrangement joins TRBV3-1 (or the pseudogene TRBV3-2) to TRBJ2-6; D ambiguous. The germline V and J ends were trimmed by 7 bases and 0 bases, with 13 bases remaining between them. Per the germline V gene, CDR1 is LGHDT and CDR2 is YNNKEL (reference sequence). CDR3 length equals 16 residues. CDR3 sequence: CASTLRRDSGANVLTF. The CDR3 nucleotides are TGTGCCAGCACCCTAAGAAGAGACTCTGGGGCCAACGTCCTGACTTTC.

This clone has just a few counts. This chain joins TRBV20-1 and TRBJ2-1, with D perhaps matching TRBD2 (6 bases). Trimming left V 3 bases short and J 3 bases short, with 15 bases between. The CDR3 has 15 amino acids. Looked up from germline, CDR1 is DFQATT and CDR2 is SNEGSKA (reference sequence). CDR3 protein: CSASLVGRDYNEQFF. Written as DNA, the CDR3 is TGCAGTGCTAGTCTGGTCGGGCGGGACTACAATGAGCAGTTCTTC.

This chain links TRBV6-1 with TRBJ1-3; 7 positions agree with TRBD1. The CDR3 consists of 14 residues. Germline V gene data show CDR1 as MNHNS and CDR2 as SASEGT. Germline trimming cut 3 bases from V and 8 bases from J; bases unmatched to any gene: 7. The CDR3 here is CASSEDRRWDTIYF. Written as DNA, the CDR3 is TGTGCCAGCAGTGAGGACAGGCGATGGGACACCATATATTTT.

The chain carries TRBV27 and TRBJ1-4; 7 bases are shared with TRBD1. V trimming: 5 bases; J trimming: 5 bases; junction bases outside the gene matches: 8. CDR3 length equals 15 residues. The V gene's germline CDR1 is MNHEY and CDR2 SMNVEV (reference sequence). The CDR3 sequence: CASSLYRGGNEKLFF. CDR3 in DNA: TGTGCCAGCAGTCTGTACAGAGGGGGCAATGAAAAACTGTTTTTT.

V is TRBV15 and J is TRBJ2-3; TRBD1 agrees at 9 bases. The V gene end was trimmed by 0 bases and the J gene end by 0 bases; junction bases not matched to a gene: 1. Germline CDR1 is LNHNV and CDR2 is YYDKDF (reference sequence). There are 16 residues in the CDR3. The CDR3 bases are TGTGCCACCAGCAGAGATACAGGGGGCAGCACAGATACGCAGTATTTT. Residues: CATSRDTGGSTDTQYF.